Listed here is a single T cell receptor (beta chain). The specificity of this receptor is unknown. The immunoSEQ assay used multiplex PCR to amplify TCR beta CDR3 regions from an average of roughly 1,200 ng of genomic DNA per sample. To correct primer bias, the assay used a complete synthetic TCR repertoire to set an amplification baseline. The amplicons were sequenced on the Illumina platform. The original methods were these. Error correction of the sequences involved clustering with frequency ratios plus a modified nearest-neighbor algorithm, after which the sequences were analyzed in the immunoSEQ Analyzer using IMGT gene definitions. At each rarefaction depth, TCR richness and evenness were averaged across 20 rarefaction repeats, and samples with fewer sequences than that depth were excluded. Relative abundances of V, D and J genes were compared between groups using Wilcoxon rank sum tests, with FDR correction applied. Blinded duplicates gave an intraclass correlation of about 96% for TCR richness and an average of around 83% across over 65 gene segments. TCRdb took this table from immuneACCESS and kept in-frame rearrangements with V and J called. Such tables lack part of the clones; where checked against another copy, unresolved V genes explain under half of the gap, and the rest is unexplained. Clonal size and the V and J genes are those of that table, whereas D and trimming came from the DNA. The sample's table lists a count of about 33,000 clones. Over 6.5% of the sample is taken by the ten largest.

The sample is drawn from a study of T cells in women clearing cervical HPV infection (dated by TCRdb to 2017 to 2018). Some background on the complete study: Cases were about 25 women with histologically confirmed HPV16-related CIN3 or worse, including a couple of invasive cancers. The roughly 23 controls were women who cleared a single incident HPV16 infection within 12 months without developing precancer or cancer. Blood from cases was collected at the visit at which the lesion was first identified, whereas blood from controls was collected once infection was no longer detected. Among cases, blood sampling occurred a median of roughly 150 days after lesion detection, with an interquartile range of 90 to 200 days. Since HLA typing was available for only a few women, HLA type could not be ruled out as a confounder. The exploratory proof-of-principle case-control study was nested within the Guanacaste HPV Natural History Study in Costa Rica and compared TCR repertoires across cervical HPV16 outcomes. Cases and controls were matched on year of sample collection and on age within five years. Cases had a median age of almost 35 years and controls had a median age of about 41, with no significant differences in baseline characteristics. The parent cohort enrolled roughly 9,300 women aged 18 or older in Guanacaste, Costa Rica, in about 1993 to 1994 and followed the women for approximately seven years. Five blinded duplicates per group were added as quality controls, so that approximately 60 samples were obtained: some 50 participants and approximately 10 replicates. Here is what the overall study found, with its caveats: By combining richness with V gene abundances, random forest classifiers separated cases from controls with an estimated AUC of just over 0.8. Significantly higher TCR repertoire richness was observed in CIN3+ cases than in controls across sequencing depths, whereas no difference in evenness was found. Because T-cell numbers per sample were unknown, differences in richness could reflect varying T-cell content rather than repertoire biology. Whether associations preceded infection or resulted from infection could not be shown with the cross-sectional design, and effector/memory subsets and HPV-specific T cells were not isolated.

Every participant had a single incident cervical HPV16 infection, and prevalent HPV16 infections were excluded. Cervical HPV DNA was detected with MY09/MY11 PCR, and genotyping was done by dot-blot hybridization. Roughly 15 mL of heparinized blood were centrifuged, and the buffy coat was split into aliquots, frozen at -30 degrees C, and then kept at -80 degrees C. QIAGEN kits were used to extract genomic DNA from buffy coat specimens. The source material was blood buffy coat. The TCR was taken from a woman between 18 and 75 years old with a cervical HPV16 infection that either progressed to CIN3+ or cleared (not recorded which).

The CDR3 reads as follows: CSARDDRGGRRTGELFF. Incomplete CDR3 DNA: TGCAGTGCTAGAGATGATCGGGGGGGCCGGCGCACCGGGGAG. The V and J segments used are TRBV20-1 and TRBJ2-2; TRBD2 aligns with 8 central bases. The sequenced fragment ends 3 residues before the CDR3 boundary, so the rest is inferred from the germline J gene. The germline V gene (reference sequence) supplies CDR1 DFQATT and CDR2 SNEGSKA. The CDR3 numbers 17 residues from cysteine through phenylalanine. The DNA covers only part of the CDR3, 42 bases in frame from base 1. V ends up 0 bases short and J 4 bases short, with an unmatched junction base count of 10.